This TCR beta chain was obtained from a study of T cells in Graves' hyperthyroidism and ophthalmopathy. RNA transcripts provided the source from which TCR beta CDR3 regions were amplified. HTBI primers were the set used in a first-round RT-PCR of the TCR CDR3. Each CDR3 protein is one row after TCRdb ran MiXCR on the multiplex PCR reads. The table shows nearly 750,000 distinct CDR3 sequences, with 30% to 40% occurring only once. This clonotype was observed many times. Germline V gene data show CDR1 as SEHNR and CDR2 as FQNEAQ (reference sequence). The CDR3 runs 14 residues. With 4 bases removed from V and 4 bases from J, the gap between germline ends came to 10 bases.

The chain recombines TRBV7-9 with TRBJ2-2; D not resolved. The receptor was derived from a woman aged 40 to 55 with Graves' hyperthyroidism. The source material was blood. In nucleotides, the CDR3 is TGTGCCAGCAGCTATGGACGGATCACCGGGGAGCTGTTTTTT. Translating gives CASSYGRITGELFF.